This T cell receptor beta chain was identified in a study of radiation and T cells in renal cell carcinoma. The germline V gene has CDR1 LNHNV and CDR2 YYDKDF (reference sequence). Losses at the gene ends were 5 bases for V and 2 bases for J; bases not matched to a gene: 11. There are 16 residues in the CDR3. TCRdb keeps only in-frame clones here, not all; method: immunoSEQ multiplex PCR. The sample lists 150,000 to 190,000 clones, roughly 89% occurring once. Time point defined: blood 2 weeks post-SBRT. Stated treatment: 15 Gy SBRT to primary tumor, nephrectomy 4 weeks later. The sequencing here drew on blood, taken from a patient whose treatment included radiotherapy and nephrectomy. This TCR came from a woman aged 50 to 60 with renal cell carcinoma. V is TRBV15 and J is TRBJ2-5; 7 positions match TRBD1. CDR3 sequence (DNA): TGTGCCACCAGCGCGAAACCCCGGGACAGACAAGAGACCCAGTACTTC. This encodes CATSAKPRDRQETQYF.